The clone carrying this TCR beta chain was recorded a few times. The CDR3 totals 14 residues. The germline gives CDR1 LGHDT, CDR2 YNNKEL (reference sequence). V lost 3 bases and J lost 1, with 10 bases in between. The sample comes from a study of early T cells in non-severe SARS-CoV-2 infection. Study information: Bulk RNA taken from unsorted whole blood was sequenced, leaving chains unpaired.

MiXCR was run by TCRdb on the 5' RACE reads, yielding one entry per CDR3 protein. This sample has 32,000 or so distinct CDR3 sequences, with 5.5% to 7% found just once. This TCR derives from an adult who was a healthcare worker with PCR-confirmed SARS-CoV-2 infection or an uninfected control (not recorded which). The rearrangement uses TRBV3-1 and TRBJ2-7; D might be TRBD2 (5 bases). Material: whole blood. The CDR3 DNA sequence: TGTGCCAGCAGCCATGAGGGAAGTTCCTACGAGCAGTACTTC. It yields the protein CASSHEGSSYEQYF.